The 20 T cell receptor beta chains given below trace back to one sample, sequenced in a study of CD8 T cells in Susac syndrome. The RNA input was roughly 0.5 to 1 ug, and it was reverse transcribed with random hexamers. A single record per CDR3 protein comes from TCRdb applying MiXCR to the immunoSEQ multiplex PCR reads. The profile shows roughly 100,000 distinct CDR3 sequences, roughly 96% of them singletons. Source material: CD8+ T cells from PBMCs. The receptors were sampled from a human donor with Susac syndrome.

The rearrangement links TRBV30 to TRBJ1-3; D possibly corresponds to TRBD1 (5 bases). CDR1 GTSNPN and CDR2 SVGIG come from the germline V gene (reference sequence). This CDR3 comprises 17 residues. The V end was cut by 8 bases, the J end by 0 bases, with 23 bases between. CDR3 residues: CAGTHGAENLSGNTIYF. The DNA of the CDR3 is TGTGCCGGGACTCACGGGGCAGAAAACCTCTCTGGAAACACCATATATTTT.

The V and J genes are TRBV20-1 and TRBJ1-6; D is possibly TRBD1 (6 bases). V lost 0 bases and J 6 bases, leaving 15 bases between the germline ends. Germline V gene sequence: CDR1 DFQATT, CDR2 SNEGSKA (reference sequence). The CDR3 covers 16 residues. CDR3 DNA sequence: TGCAGTGCTAGAGATGGGCGTGGACAGATTAATTCACCCCTCCACTTT. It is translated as CSARDGRGQINSPLHF.

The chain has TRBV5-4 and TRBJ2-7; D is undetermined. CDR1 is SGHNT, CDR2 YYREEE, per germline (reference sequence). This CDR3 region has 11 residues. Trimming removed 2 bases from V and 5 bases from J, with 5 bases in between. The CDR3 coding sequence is TGTGCCAGCAGCTTCGGCAACGAGCAGTACTTC. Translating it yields CASSFGNEQYF.

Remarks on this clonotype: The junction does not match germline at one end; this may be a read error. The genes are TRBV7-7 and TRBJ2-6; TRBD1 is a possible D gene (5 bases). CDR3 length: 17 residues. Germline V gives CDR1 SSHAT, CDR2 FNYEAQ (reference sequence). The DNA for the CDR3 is TGTGCTAGCAGCTTAGCAACAGGCAGCTCTGGGGCCAACGTCCTGACTTTC. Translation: CASSLATGSSGANVLTF.

The CDR3 DNA reads TGTGCCAGCAGTTTGCGGTGGAGACGGGATGGCTACACCTTC. Its protein is CASSLRWRRDGYTF. This chain links TRBV12-3 or TRBV12-4 with TRBJ1-2; D ambiguous. This CDR3 comprises 14 residues. Trimming cost V 3 bases and J 6 bases, with 14 bases left between them.

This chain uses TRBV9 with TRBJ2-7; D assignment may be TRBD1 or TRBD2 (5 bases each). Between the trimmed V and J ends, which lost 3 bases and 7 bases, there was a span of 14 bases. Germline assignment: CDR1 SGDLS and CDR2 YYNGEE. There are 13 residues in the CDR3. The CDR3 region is CASSGGSPGEQYF. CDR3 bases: TGTGCCAGCAGCGGGGGGAGTCCGGGTGAGCAGTACTTC.

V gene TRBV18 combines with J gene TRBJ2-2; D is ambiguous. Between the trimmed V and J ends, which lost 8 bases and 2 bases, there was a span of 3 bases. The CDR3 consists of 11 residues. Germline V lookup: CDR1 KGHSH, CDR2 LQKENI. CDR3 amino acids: CASLNTGELFF. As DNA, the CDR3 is TGTGCCAGCCTAAACACCGGGGAGCTGTTTTTT.

For the CDR3, the DNA is TGTGCCAGCACCGGGGGGGTAGGGGAGACCCAGTACTTC. Amino acids: CASTGGVGETQYF. V usage is TRBV28 and J usage is TRBJ2-5, with 8 bases matching TRBD2. This CDR3 is 13 amino acids long. The germline V gene encodes CDR1 MDHEN and CDR2 SYDVKM. V was clipped by 7 bases and J by 5 bases; unmatched bases: 6.

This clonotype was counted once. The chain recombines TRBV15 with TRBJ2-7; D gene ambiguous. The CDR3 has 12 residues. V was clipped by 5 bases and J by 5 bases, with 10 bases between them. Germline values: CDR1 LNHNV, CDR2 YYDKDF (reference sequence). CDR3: CATSGLGNEQYF. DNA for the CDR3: TGTGCCACCAGCGGCCTAGGAAACGAGCAGTACTTC.

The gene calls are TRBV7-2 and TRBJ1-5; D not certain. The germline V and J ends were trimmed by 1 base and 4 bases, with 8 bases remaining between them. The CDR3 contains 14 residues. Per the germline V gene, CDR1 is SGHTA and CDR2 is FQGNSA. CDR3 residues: CASSLDSRNQPQHF. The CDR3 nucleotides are TGTGCCAGCAGCTTAGATTCCCGGAATCAGCCCCAGCATTTT.

The CDR3: CASGTGVTPLHF. CDR3 sequence (DNA): TGTGCCAGCGGGACAGGGGTGACACCCCTCCACTTT. This chain uses TRBV5-4 with TRBJ1-6; 10 bases map to TRBD1. This CDR3 spans 12 amino acids. Trimming took 7 bases from V and 11 from J; bases not matched to a gene: 3. From germline, CDR1 is SGHNT and CDR2 YYREEE (reference sequence).

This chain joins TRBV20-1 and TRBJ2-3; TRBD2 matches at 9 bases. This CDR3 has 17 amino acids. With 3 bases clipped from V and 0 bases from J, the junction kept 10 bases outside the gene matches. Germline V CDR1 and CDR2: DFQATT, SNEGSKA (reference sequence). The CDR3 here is CSARGLAGGSSTDTQYF. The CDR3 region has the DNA TGCAGTGCTAGGGGACTAGCAGGGGGGTCTAGCACAGATACGCAGTATTTT.

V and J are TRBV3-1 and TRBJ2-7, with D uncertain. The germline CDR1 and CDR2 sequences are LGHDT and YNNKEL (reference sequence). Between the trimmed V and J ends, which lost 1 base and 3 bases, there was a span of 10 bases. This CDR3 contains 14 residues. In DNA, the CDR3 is TGTGCCAGCAGCCAAGCACAGCAGGTCTACGAGCAGTACTTC. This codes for CASSQAQQVYEQYF.

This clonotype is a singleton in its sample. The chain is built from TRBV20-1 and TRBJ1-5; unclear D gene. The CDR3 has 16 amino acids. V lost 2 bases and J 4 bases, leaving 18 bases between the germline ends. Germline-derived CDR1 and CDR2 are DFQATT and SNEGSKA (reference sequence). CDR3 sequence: CSARRPGGLVNQPQHF. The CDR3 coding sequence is TGCAGTGCTAGAAGACCGGGAGGGCTGGTGAATCAGCCCCAGCATTTT.

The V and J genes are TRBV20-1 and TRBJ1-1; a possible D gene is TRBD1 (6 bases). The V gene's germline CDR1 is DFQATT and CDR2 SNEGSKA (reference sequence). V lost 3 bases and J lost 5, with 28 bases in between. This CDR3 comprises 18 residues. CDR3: CSASGVGGGIGIGTEAFF. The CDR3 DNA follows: TGCAGTGCTAGTGGTGTGGGAGGGGGGATAGGGATAGGAACTGAAGCTTTCTTT.

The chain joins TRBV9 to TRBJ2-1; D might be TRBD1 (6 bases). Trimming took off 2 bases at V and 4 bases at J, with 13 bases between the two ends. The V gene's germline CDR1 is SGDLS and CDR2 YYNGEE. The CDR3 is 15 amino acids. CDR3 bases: TGTGCCAGCAGCGTTACAGGGCCCTCGTACAATGAGCAGTTCTTC. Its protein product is CASSVTGPSYNEQFF.

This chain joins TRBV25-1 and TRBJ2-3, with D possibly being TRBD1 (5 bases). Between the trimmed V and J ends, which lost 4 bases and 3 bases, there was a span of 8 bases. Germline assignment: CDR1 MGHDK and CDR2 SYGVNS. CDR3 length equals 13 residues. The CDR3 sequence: CASSGRGTDTQYF. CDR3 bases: TGTGCCAGCAGTGGAAGGGGTACAGATACGCAGTATTTT.

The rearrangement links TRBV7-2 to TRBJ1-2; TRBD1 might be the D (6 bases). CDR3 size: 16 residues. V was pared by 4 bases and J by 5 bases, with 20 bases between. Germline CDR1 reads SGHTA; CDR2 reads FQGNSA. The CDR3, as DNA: TGTGCCAGCAGCTCCCTGGAGGGGGGAGTTCGGTATGGCTACACCTTC. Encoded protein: CASSSLEGGVRYGYTF.

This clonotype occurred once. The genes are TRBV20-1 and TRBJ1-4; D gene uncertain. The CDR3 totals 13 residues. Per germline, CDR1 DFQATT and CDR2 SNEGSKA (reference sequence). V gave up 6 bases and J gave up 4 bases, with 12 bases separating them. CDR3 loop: CSARGRNNEKLFF. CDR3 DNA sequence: TGCAGTGCCCGCGGCAGGAATAATGAAAAACTGTTTTTT.

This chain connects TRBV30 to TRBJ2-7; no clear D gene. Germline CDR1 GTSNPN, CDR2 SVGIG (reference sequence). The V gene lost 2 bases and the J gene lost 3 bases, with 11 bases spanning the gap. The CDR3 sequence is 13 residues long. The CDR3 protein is CAWSQTEDYEQYF. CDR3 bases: TGTGCCTGGAGTCAAACAGAAGACTACGAGCAGTACTTC.